Included here is one TCR beta chain sequence, with context. The antigen remains undetermined. The PCR made use of 60 Vbeta and 13 Jbeta primers. Measured with immunoSEQ multiplex PCR; TCRdb has only the in-frame clones, and not every one. In total, the table holds tens of thousands of clones. These data originate in a study of cytomegalovirus exposure and HLA in healthy donors. Points from the study as a whole: Investigators reported 150 to 200 TCR beta chains as tied to cytomegalovirus.

Sequenced input: PBMCs. This TCR was sampled from a middle-aged man in good health and CMV-seropositive.

In DNA form, the CDR3 reads TGTGCCAGCAGTGAACTCAGACTAGCGGCCGCCTACGAGCAGTACTTC. Amino acid sequence: CASSELRLAAAYEQYF. This chain uses TRBV6-1 with TRBJ2-7; 9 bases fit TRBD2. Looked up from germline, CDR1 is MNHNS and CDR2 is SASEGT. The CDR3 runs 16 residues. V gave up 2 bases and J gave up 2 bases; unmatched junction bases: 7.